This entry lists 14 T cell receptor beta chains sequenced from one sample in a study of blood T cell repertoires in COVID-19. Method: immunoSEQ multiplex PCR; TCRdb's copy keeps in-frame clones and lacks some. There are nearly 300,000 clones in the sample; approximately 84% occur only once, and over 1.1% lies in the top ten. The sample comprised peripheral blood. The source is a human donor with COVID-19, enrolled during active disease. The donor label of this sample is uncertain.

This clone was picked up one time. The rearrangement uses TRBV28 and TRBJ2-3, with 8 bases fitting TRBD2. The CDR3 contains 16 residues. Germline V gene lookup returns CDR1 MDHEN and CDR2 SYDVKM. Trimming removed 7 bases from V and 1 base from J; junction bases left unmatched: 10. Here the CDR3 reads CASTIGGGLGTDTQYF. CDR3 bases: TGTGCCAGCACCATCGGGGGGGGGTTAGGCACAGATACGCAGTATTTT.

The rearrangement links TRBV5-8 to TRBJ1-1; the match to TRBD1 covers 7 bases. This CDR3 is 16 amino acids long. Trimming took 1 base from V and 4 from J; bases not matched to a gene: 10. The germline V gene has CDR1 SGHTS and CDR2 YDEGEE. CDR3 amino acids: CASSLPFGTASTEAFF. The CDR3 DNA is TGTGCCAGCAGCTTGCCGTTTGGGACAGCGAGCACTGAAGCTTTCTTT.

The CDR3 reads CASSLQGSGTNVLTF. The DNA of the CDR3 is TGTGCCAGCAGCCTACAGGGAAGCGGGACCAACGTCCTGACTTTC. This rearrangement joins TRBV3-1 (or the pseudogene TRBV3-2) to TRBJ2-6, with D possibly matching TRBD2 (7 bases). Trimming shortened V by 4 bases and J by 8 bases, and 15 bases separated the two germline ends. The CDR3 is 15 amino acids. Germline assignment: CDR1 LGHDT and CDR2 YNNKEL (reference sequence).

The sample holds one count of this clone. The chain employs TRBV14 and TRBJ2-7; D is perhaps TRBD1 (5 bases). The length of the CDR3 is 14 residues. With 1 base removed from V and 1 base from J, the gap between germline ends came to 8 bases. Germline assignment: CDR1 SGHDN and CDR2 FVKESK. CDR3 in DNA: TGTGCCAGCAGCCAAGGGGCAGGGTCCTACGAGCAGTACTTC. Translated: CASSQGAGSYEQYF.

This chain's CDR3 is CATSASRTGGVTDTQYF. In DNA form, the CDR3 reads TGTGCCACCAGTGCCAGCCGGACAGGGGGAGTCACAGATACGCAGTATTTT. V and J are TRBV24-1 and TRBJ2-3, with 10 nucleotides matching TRBD1. The CDR3 is 17 amino acids. CDR1 KGHDR and CDR2 SFDVKD come from the germline V gene. J was trimmed by 2 bases and V by 5 bases; bases with no gene match: 9.

The chain couples TRBV6-5 to TRBJ2-1; a weak D match, TRBD2 (6 bases). V lost 4 bases and J lost 6, with 10 bases in between. The length of the CDR3 is 13 residues. The germline V gene encodes CDR1 MNHEY and CDR2 SVGAGI. The CDR3 sequence: CASSSPGVNEQFF. The CDR3, as DNA: TGTGCCAGCAGTTCCCCGGGGGTCAATGAGCAGTTCTTC.

The V gene is TRBV27, the J gene TRBJ2-3; TRBD2 might be the D (6 bases). Trimming took off 3 bases at V and 4 bases at J, with 11 bases between the two ends. Germline values: CDR1 MNHEY, CDR2 SMNVEV (reference sequence). The CDR3 is 14 residues long. CDR3 nucleotide sequence: TGTGCCAGCAGTTTTAACGCGGGATCAGATACGCAGTATTTT. Translated: CASSFNAGSDTQYF.

This chain uses TRBV24-1 with TRBJ2-5; TRBD2 matches at 9 bases. The CDR3 has 15 amino acids. CDR1 is KGHDR and CDR2 is SFDVKD in the germline V gene. The junction had 3 bases not matched to a gene; V was cut back by 0 bases and J by 5 bases. CDR3 amino acids: CATSDLVAGVETQYF. The CDR3 DNA is TGTGCCACCAGTGATTTGGTAGCGGGAGTGGAGACCCAGTACTTC.

V usage is TRBV29-1 and J usage is TRBJ1-2, with 12 nucleotides matching TRBD1. V gave up 2 bases and J gave up 4 bases; unmatched junction bases: 5. The germline V gene encodes CDR1 SQVTM and CDR2 ANQGSEA. CDR3 length: 15 residues. CDR3 bases: TGCAGCGTTGAAAAAGGGACAGGGGGCGTCTATGGCTACACCTTC. This codes for CSVEKGTGGVYGYTF.

The V gene is TRBV18, the J gene TRBJ1-3; tentative D call: TRBD1 (6 bases). V lost 6 bases and J 0 bases, leaving 18 bases between the germline ends. This CDR3 is built from 17 residues. The germline gives CDR1 KGHSH, CDR2 LQKENI. CDR3: CASSQGAGDRSGNTIYF. In nucleotides, the CDR3 is TGTGCCAGCTCCCAAGGGGCAGGGGACCGCTCTGGAAACACCATATATTTT.

The chain couples TRBV30 to TRBJ1-2, with a tentative D call TRBD1 (5 bases). Germline CDR1 is GTSNPN and CDR2 is SVGIG (reference sequence). The V end was cut by 2 bases, the J end by 3 bases, with 10 bases between. This CDR3 spans 13 amino acids. The CDR3 region has the DNA TGTGCCTGGAGTCCGACGGGGGACTATGGCTACACCTTC. Translated: CAWSPTGDYGYTF.

This clone was picked up one time. V gene TRBV19 combines with J gene TRBJ1-2; a possible D gene is TRBD1 (6 bases). CDR1 and CDR2 (germline): LNHDA, SQIVND (reference sequence). Trimming pared 9 bases from V and 8 bases from J, leaving 22 bases between. The length of the CDR3 is 14 residues. CDR3 protein: CASQGSRVGYGYTF. The CDR3 DNA sequence: TGTGCCAGCCAGGGGTCCAGGGTCGGATACGGCTACACCTTC.

The chain employs TRBV5-6 and TRBJ2-5; D gene ambiguous. The CDR3 covers 14 residues. Trimming removed 4 bases from V and 5 bases from J, with 15 bases in between. Germline CDR1 reads SGHDT; CDR2 reads YYEEEE. For the CDR3, the DNA is TGTGCCAGCAGCAACGCGCTAGTCTGGGAGACCCAGTACTTC. Amino acid sequence: CASSNALVWETQYF.

This chain's CDR3 is CAIKGTGGGQPQHF. The CDR3 DNA follows: TGTGCCATAAAAGGGACAGGGGGAGGGCAGCCCCAGCATTTT. The V and J genes are TRBV28 and TRBJ1-5; TRBD1 matches 11 bases. CDR3 length: 14 residues. Germline loops: CDR1 MDHEN, CDR2 SYDVKM. V shed 10 bases, J shed 7 bases, and the junction held 9 bases outside the gene matches.